The sequence of this T cell receptor beta chain was determined in a study of shared clonotypes between healthy human individuals. Overall study results and limits: Sharing of clonotypes among donors was expected to vary with sequencing depth. For sorted subsets, rarefaction showed incomplete sequencing despite large depth.

The CDR3 covers 14 residues. The V and J ends lost 3 bases and 11 bases, in that order; junction bases with no gene match: 6. Germline values: CDR1 KGHSH, CDR2 LQKENI. The assay was carried out at the deep level. Sequencing used immunoSEQ multiplex PCR; TCRdb keeps in-frame clones, though not all of them. The profile shows 2 million to 2.5 million clones, more than 85% of them singletons. It was CD45RO-negative cells, positively selected for CCR7, that made up naive CD8 cells, with terminally differentiated effector memory CD45RA+ cells excluded. Healthy adults negative for HIV, lacking recent acute infections or vaccinations, served as donors. As for this clone: The antigen remains unidentified.

The receptor's source is a man aged 18 to 30 in good health. Some clones in this sample may be carry-over from other donors' samples. The gene calls are TRBV18 and TRBJ2-7; 14 bases fit TRBD2. Input material: naive CD8+ T cells from PBMCs. The CDR3: CASSPTGLAGAEYF. The CDR3 DNA reads as TGTGCCAGCTCACCGACGGGACTAGCGGGAGCCGAGTACTTC.